Shown below are 8 T cell receptor beta chains from a single sample sequenced in a study of shared clonotypes between healthy human individuals. Sequenced by immunoSEQ multiplex PCR; TCRdb stores in-frame clones only, minus some. The sample contains a few million clones, over 85% of which appear only once. Selected positively for CCR7 and CD45RO-negative, naive CD8 cells excluded terminally differentiated effector memory CD45RA+ cells. Sequencing was carried out using naive CD8+ T cells from PBMCs. Source of these receptors: a man aged 18 to 30 in good health. Some clones in this sample may be carry-over from other donors' samples.

V and J are TRBV21-1 and TRBJ2-5; the table's D call TRBD2 went unverified against the DNA. TRBV21-1 represents a pseudogene. The CDR3 totals 16 residues. The DNA of the CDR3 is TGTGCCAGCAGCCCCGGGGGATTAGCGGGACAAGAGACCCAGTACTTC. It encodes CASSPGGLAGQETQYF.

The chain combines TRBV7-9 with TRBJ2-3; 8 bases line up with TRBD1. The CDR3 is 19 amino acids. Trimming took 5 bases from V and 0 from J; bases not matched to a gene: 16. Looked up from germline, CDR1 is SEHNR and CDR2 is FQNEAQ (reference sequence). Written as DNA, the CDR3 is TGTGCCAGCAGCCCGGGACAGGCGACACACTTTTCCAGCACAGATACGCAGTATTTT. It encodes CASSPGQATHFSSTDTQYF.

This chain links TRBV28 with TRBJ2-3; 8 positions match TRBD1. This CDR3 has 19 amino acids. CDR1 is MDHEN and CDR2 is SYDVKM in the germline V gene. V gave up 4 bases and J gave up 5 bases; unmatched junction bases: 20. The CDR3 sequence: CASSSKSVNRQGMGDTQYF. As DNA, the CDR3 is TGTGCCAGCAGTTCCAAAAGCGTTAACAGACAGGGGATGGGAGATACGCAGTATTTT.

J is TRBJ2-7 and V is TRBV28; no reliable D call. The CDR3 is 13 residues long. Deletions cut 10 bases from V and 3 bases from J, with 16 bases between. Germline values: CDR1 MDHEN, CDR2 SYDVKM. CDR3 sequence reads: CATSARLDYEQYF. CDR3 bases: TGTGCCACCTCTGCTCGACTTGACTACGAGCAGTACTTC.

This chain links TRBV28 with TRBJ2-1; 7 bases map to TRBD2. Germline CDR1 reads MDHEN; CDR2 reads SYDVKM. V lost 3 bases, J lost 4 bases, and 12 bases stayed unmatched. This CDR3 is 17 amino acids long. In nucleotides, the CDR3 is TGTGCCAGCAGTTTTCAAACGGGAGGACCTTCGTACAATGAGCAGTTCTTC. Encoded protein: CASSFQTGGPSYNEQFF.

The J gene is TRBJ1-2, the V gene TRBV6-5; 7 bases line up with TRBD1. This CDR3 comprises 16 residues. The V gene end was trimmed by 0 bases and the J gene end by 0 bases; junction bases not matched to a gene: 4. CDR1 and CDR2 (germline): MNHEY, SVGAGI. CDR3 sequence reads: CASSYSTGPANYGYTF. In nucleotides, the CDR3 is TGTGCCAGCAGTTACTCGACAGGGCCCGCTAACTATGGCTACACCTTC.

This chain connects TRBV27 to TRBJ2-7; 7 bases match TRBD2. Trimming at V came to 0 bases and at J to 4 bases, leaving 3 bases not matched to a gene. This CDR3 is 14 amino acids long. Germline V gene lookup returns CDR1 MNHEY and CDR2 SMNVEV (reference sequence). CDR3 DNA sequence: TGTGCCAGCAGTTTATCGATGGGGGGGTACGAGCAGTACTTC. It translates to CASSLSMGGYEQYF.

This clone was seen once. The rearrangement joins TRBV7-2 to TRBJ2-2, with D possibly TRBD2 on 5 matching bases. V was clipped by 0 bases and J by 6 bases, with 11 bases between them. Germline V gene sequence: CDR1 SGHTA, CDR2 FQGNSA. The CDR3 is 15 residues long. This CDR3 reads CASSLAGILAGELFF. The DNA for the CDR3 is TGTGCCAGCAGCTTAGCCGGGATATTGGCCGGGGAGCTGTTTTTT.